The TCR beta chain under discussion was sequenced for a study of early T cells in non-severe SARS-CoV-2 infection. Study-wide findings and caveats: The matching step, a VDJdb search, favored anti-spike CD8 responses and missed private and CD4 specificities.

TCRdb re-called the 5' RACE reads with MiXCR, one entry per CDR3 protein. This table holds about 48,000 distinct CDR3 sequences, about 7.8% found once. This clonotype was detected a few times. Its antigen is currently unknown. V lost 0 bases, J lost 7 bases, and 4 bases lay in between. The germline gives CDR1 ENHRY, CDR2 SYGVKD. CDR3 length equals 11 residues. The source material was whole blood. The source of this sequence is an adult who was a healthcare worker with PCR-confirmed SARS-CoV-2 infection or an uninfected control (not recorded which). V is TRBV10-3 and J is TRBJ2-7; D is ambiguous. The CDR3 protein is CAISESWEQYF. CDR3 in DNA: TGTGCCATCAGTGAGTCGTGGGAGCAGTACTTC.